This T cell receptor (beta chain) was recovered during a study of shared clonotypes between healthy human individuals. Overall study: Ranging from 18 to 49 in age, donors were a couple of women and a few men. The plates for each donor numbered three CD4 naive, three CD4 memory, two CD8 naive and one CD8 memory.

This was a deep-level run. The assay was immunoSEQ multiplex PCR, and TCRdb's table has in-frame clones only and misses some. The sample has around 1.9 million clones, roughly 93% seen once. Unmatched junction bases numbered 3, after V lost 4 bases and J lost 6 bases. CDR1 and CDR2 (germline): MNHEY, SVGAGI. The CDR3 length is 12 residues. The naive CD8 population came from CD45RO-negative cells selected for CCR7, without terminally differentiated effector memory CD45RA+ cells. Donors were Caucasian adults residing in Nashville, Tennessee, USA. The TCR comes from a man between 18 and 29 years old in good health. Some clones in this sample may be carry-over from other donors' samples. What was sequenced was naive CD8+ T cells from PBMCs. J is TRBJ2-7 and V is TRBV6-5, with TRBD2 matching 7 bases. CDR3 bases: TGTGCCAGCAGTTCGGGGGAGGGCGAGCAGTACTTC. Translation: CASSSGEGEQYF.